This TCR beta chain was profiled in a study of Tregs in tolerant kidney transplant recipients. Study observations and caveats: Activated donor B cell expansion appeared to reveal the most relevant donor-specific TCRbeta repertoire. Antigen-driven expansion was suggested because donor-specific Tregs expanded more than all Tregs in tolerant patients.

With regard to this clone: Its antigen is undetermined.

Thawed PBMCs were FACS-sorted into unstimulated CD4+CD25+CD127- regulatory T cells, CD4+CD25- non-regulatory cells, CD4 and CD8 cells. Here immunoSEQ multiplex PCR was the method, and the copy in TCRdb shows in-frame clones only, minus some. The sample records over 50,000 clones, 80% to 90% being singletons. Germline lookup yields CDR1 MGHRA and CDR2 YSYEKL. This CDR3 has 15 residues. The trim removed 4 bases at V and 6 bases at J, leaving 9 bases unmatched. The V call is TRBV4-1, the J call TRBJ2-5; 9 nucleotides match TRBD2. The TCR comes from a human donor who received a combined kidney and bone marrow transplant. The input for sequencing was Tregs from blood, taken before the transplant. CDR3 amino acids: CASSPVGREGKTQYF. The CDR3 DNA reads as TGCGCCAGCAGCCCCGTGGGGCGGGAGGGTAAGACCCAGTACTTC.